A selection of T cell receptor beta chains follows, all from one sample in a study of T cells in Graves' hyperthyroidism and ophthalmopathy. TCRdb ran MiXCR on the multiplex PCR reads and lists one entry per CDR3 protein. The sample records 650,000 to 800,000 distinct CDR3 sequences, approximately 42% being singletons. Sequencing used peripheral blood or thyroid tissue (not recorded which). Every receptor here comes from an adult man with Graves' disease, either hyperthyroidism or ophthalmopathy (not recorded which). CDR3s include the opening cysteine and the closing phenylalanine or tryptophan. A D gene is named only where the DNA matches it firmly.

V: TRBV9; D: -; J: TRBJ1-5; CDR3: CASSAGVEGQPQHF
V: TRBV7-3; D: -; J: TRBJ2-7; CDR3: CASSLQGPSEQYF
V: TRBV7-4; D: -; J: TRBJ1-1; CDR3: CASSLAPGRGNTEAFF
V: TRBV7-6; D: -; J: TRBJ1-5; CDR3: CASSLAGDGEPQHF
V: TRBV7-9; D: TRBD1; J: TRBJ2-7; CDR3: CASSLQPGQGQFEQYF
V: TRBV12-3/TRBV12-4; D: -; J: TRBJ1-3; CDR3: CASRLVDTIYF
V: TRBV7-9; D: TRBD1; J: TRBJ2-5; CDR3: CASSFRDRGGETQYF
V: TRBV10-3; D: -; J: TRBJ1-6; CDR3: CAISTPGGYNSPLHF
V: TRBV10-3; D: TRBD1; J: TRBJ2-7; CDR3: CAIIGTGVSGEQYF
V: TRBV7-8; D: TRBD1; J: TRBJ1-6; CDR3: CASSLATGGGTSPLHF
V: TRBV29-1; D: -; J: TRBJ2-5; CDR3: CSASSGAIQETQYF
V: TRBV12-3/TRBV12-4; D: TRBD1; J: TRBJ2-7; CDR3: CASTPGTGDEQYF
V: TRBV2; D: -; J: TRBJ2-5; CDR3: CASSDNMKETQYF
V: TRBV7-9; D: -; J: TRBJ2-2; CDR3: CATRGSGELFF
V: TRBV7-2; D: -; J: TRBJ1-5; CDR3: CASSLGHAGQPQHF
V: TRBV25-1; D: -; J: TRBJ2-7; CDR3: CASSAAQVAGGLGEQYF
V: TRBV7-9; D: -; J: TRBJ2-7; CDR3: CASSQTGIYGGYEQYF
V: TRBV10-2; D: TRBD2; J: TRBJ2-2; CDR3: CASSEKGLAGPHFNTGELFF
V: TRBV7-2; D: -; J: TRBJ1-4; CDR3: CASSLYRRGTEKLFF
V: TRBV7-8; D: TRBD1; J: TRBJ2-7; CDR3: CASSLDRAAYEQYF
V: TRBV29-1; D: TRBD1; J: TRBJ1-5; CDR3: CSVLLPGGQDSNQPQHF
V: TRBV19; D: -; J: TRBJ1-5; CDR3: CASRKSADQPQHF
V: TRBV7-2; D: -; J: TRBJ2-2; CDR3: CASSLASLTTGGLFF
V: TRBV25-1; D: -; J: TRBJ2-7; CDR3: CASSAQDMGHEQYF
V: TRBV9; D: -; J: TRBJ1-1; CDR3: CASSAVSLGLGNTEAFF
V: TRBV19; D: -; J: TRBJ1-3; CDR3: CASSMDAFSGNTIYF
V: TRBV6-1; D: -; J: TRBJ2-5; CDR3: CASNKRPGGGETQYF
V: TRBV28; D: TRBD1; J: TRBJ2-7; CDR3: CASSQGQGAREQYF
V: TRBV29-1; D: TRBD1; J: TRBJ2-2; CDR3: CSVQDRGRGELFF
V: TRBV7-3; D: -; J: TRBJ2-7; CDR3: CASSPFVGYEQYF
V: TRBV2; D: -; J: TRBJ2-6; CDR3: CASFALPGRNSGANVLTF
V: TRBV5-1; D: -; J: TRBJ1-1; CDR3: CASRLDLMNTEAFF
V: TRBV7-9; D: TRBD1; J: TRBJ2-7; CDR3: CASSSPTGSSYEQYF
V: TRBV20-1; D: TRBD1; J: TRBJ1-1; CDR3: CSARTGQAWNTEAFF
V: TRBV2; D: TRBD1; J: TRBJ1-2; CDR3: CASSPRTGANYGYTF
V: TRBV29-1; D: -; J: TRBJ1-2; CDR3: CSVEEPEGRGSWGYTF